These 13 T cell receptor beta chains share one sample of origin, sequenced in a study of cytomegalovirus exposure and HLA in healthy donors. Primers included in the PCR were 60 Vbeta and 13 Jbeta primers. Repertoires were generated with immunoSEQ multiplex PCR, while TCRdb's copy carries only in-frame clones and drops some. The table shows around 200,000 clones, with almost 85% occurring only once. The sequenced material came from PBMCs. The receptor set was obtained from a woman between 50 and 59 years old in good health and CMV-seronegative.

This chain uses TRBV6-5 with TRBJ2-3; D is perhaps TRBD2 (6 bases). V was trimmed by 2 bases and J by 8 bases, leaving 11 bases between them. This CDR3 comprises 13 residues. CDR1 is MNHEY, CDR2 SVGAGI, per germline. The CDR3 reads CASSYDQAGTQYF. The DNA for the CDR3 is TGTGCCAGCAGTTACGACCAAGCGGGTACGCAGTATTTT.

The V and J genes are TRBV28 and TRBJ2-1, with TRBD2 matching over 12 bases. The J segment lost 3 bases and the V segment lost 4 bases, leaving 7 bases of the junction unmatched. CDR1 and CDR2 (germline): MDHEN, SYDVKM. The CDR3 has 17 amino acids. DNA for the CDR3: TGTGCCAGCAGTTCCCTGACTAGCGGGAGTATCTACAATGAGCAGTTCTTC. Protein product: CASSSLTSGSIYNEQFF.

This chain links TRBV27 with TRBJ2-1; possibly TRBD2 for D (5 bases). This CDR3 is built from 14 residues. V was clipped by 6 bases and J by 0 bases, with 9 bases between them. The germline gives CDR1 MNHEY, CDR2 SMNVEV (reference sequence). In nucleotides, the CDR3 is TGTGCCAGCAGAGACGGGAACTCCTACAATGAGCAGTTCTTC. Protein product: CASRDGNSYNEQFF.

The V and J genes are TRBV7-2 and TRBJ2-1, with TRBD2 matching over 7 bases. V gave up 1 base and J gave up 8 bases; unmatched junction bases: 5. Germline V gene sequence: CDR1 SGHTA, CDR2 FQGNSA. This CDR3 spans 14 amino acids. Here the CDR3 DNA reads TGTGCCAGCAGCTTAGGCGGGAGCGCCTATGAGCAGTTCTTC. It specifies CASSLGGSAYEQFF.

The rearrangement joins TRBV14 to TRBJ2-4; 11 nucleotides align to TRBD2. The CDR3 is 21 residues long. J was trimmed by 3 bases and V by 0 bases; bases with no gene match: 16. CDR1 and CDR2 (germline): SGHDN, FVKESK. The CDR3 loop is CASSQDWGTSGTREGKNIQYF. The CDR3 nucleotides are TGTGCCAGCAGCCAAGATTGGGGGACTAGCGGTACCCGAGAAGGCAAAAACATTCAGTACTTC. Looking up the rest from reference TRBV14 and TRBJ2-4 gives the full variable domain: EAGVTQFPSHSVIEKGQTVTLRCDPISGHDNLYWYRRVMGKEIKFLLHFVKESKQDESGMPNNRFLAERTGGTYSTLKVQPAELEDSGVYFCASSQDWGTSGTREGKNIQYFGAGTRLSVL.

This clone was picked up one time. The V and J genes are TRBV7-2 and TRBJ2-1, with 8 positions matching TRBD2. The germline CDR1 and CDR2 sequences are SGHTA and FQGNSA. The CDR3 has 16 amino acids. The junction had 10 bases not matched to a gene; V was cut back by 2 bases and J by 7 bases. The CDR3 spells CASSLRAGDGLNEQFF. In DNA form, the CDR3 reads TGTGCCAGCAGCTTACGAGCGGGAGACGGTCTGAATGAGCAGTTCTTC.

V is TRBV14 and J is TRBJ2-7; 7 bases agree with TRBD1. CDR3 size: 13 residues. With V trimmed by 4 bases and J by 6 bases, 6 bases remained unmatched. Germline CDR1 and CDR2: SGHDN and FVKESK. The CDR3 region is CASSLQQGFEQYF. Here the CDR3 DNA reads TGTGCCAGCAGCCTCCAACAGGGGTTCGAGCAGTACTTC.

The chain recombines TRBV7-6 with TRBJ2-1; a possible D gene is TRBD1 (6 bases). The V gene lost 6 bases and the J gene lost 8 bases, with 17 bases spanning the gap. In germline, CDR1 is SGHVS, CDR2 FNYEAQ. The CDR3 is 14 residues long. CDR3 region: CASSPNTGFDEQFF. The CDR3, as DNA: TGTGCCAGCAGTCCCAATACAGGGTTCGATGAGCAGTTCTTC. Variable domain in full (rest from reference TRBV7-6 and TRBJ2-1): GAGVSQSPRYKVTKRGQDVALRCDPISGHVSLYWYRQALGQGPEFLTYFNYEAQQDKSGLPNDRFSAERPEGSISTLTIQRTEQRDSAMYRCASSPNTGFDEQFFGPGTRLTVL.

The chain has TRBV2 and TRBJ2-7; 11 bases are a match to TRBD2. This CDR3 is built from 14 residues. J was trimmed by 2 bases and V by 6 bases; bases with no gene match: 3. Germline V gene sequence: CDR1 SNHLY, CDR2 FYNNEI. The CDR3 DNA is TGTGCCAGCAGGGGGACTAGCGGAGCCTACGAGCAGTACTTC. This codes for CASRGTSGAYEQYF.

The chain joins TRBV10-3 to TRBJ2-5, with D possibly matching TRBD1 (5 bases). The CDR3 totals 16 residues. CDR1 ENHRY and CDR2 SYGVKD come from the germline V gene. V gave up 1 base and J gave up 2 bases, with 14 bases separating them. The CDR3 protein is CAISELGLGAQETQYF. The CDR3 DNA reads TGTGCCATCAGTGAGTTGGGGCTTGGGGCTCAAGAGACCCAGTACTTC.

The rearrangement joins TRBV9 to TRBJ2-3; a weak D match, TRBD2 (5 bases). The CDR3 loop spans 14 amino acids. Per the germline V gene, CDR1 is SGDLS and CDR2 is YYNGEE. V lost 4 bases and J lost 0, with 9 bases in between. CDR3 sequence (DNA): TGTGCCAGCAGCATAGGACTGAGCACAGATACGCAGTATTTT. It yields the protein CASSIGLSTDTQYF.

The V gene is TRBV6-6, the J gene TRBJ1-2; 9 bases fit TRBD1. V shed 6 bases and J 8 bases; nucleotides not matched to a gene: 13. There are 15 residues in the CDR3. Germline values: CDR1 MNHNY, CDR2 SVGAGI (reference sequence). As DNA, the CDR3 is TGTGCCAGCAGGATTACCCGGGACAGGGCCGGGGGCTACACCTTC. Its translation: CASRITRDRAGGYTF.

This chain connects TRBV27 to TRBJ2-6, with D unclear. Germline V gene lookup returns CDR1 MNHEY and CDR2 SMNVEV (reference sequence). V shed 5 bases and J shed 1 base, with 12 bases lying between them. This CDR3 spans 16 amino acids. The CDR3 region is CASSPTPRSGANVLTF. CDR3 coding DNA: TGTGCCAGCAGTCCCACCCCTAGGTCTGGGGCCAACGTCCTGACTTTC.